The next 20 T cell receptor beta chains were all read from a single sample in a study of T cell clones after liver transplantation. Some clones are missing from TCRdb's copy, which holds only in-frame ones; the method was immunoSEQ multiplex PCR. This sample has tens of thousands of clones, with almost 95% found just once. This sample comprised CD4+ T cells from blood, obtained approximately 25 months after liver transplant. The receptors here all came from a human patient who received a liver transplant. Among the T cells, some may be from the graft donor.

V and J are TRBV18 and TRBJ1-1, with D unclear. The germline V gene has CDR1 KGHSH and CDR2 LQKENI. This CDR3 is built from 13 residues. Trimming left V 6 bases short and J 1 base short, with 9 bases between. Here the CDR3 reads CASSLQQNTEAFF. The CDR3 DNA follows: TGTGCCAGCTCTCTACAGCAGAACACTGAAGCTTTCTTT.

The chain has TRBV18 and TRBJ2-2; a weak D match, TRBD1 (6 bases). The CDR3 contains 15 residues. Germline-derived CDR1 and CDR2 are KGHSH and LQKENI. V was clipped by 6 bases and J by 0 bases, with 11 bases between them. CDR3 DNA sequence: TGTGCCAGCTCGGCCGGGACATCGAACACCGGGGAGCTGTTTTTT. This gives the protein CASSAGTSNTGELFF.

The chain is built from TRBV18 and TRBJ2-1; D remains unclear. This CDR3 spans 13 amino acids. Trimming removed 3 bases from V and 6 bases from J, with 9 bases in between. Germline V gene sequence: CDR1 KGHSH, CDR2 LQKENI. Written as DNA, the CDR3 is TGTGCCAGCTCACCTCTACCTCTCAATGAGCAGTTCTTC. Amino acids: CASSPLPLNEQFF.

This chain joins TRBV30 and TRBJ2-7, with 7 bases aligning to TRBD1. Germline V lookup: CDR1 GTSNPN, CDR2 SVGIG (reference sequence). There are 12 residues in the CDR3. The junction had 3 bases not matched to a gene; V was cut back by 5 bases and J by 2 bases. Here the CDR3 reads CAWHRGTYEQYF. Here the CDR3 DNA reads TGTGCCTGGCACAGGGGAACCTACGAGCAGTACTTC.

The V gene is TRBV7-3, the J gene TRBJ2-3; 11 bases are a match to TRBD2. CDR3 length: 16 amino acids. Germline values: CDR1 SGHTA, CDR2 FQGTGA. The V gene end was trimmed by 5 bases and the J gene end by 3 bases; junction bases not matched to a gene: 7. The CDR3 loop is CASSPAASGRTDTQYF. The CDR3 region has the DNA TGTGCCAGCAGCCCCGCCGCTAGCGGGAGGACAGATACGCAGTATTTT. The full variable domain, rest sourced from reference TRBV7-3 and TRBJ2-3, is GAGVSQTPSNKVTEKGKYVELRCDPISGHTALYWYRQSLGQGPEFLIYFQGTGAADDSGLPNDRFFAVRPEGSVSTLKIQRTERGDSAVYLCASSPAASGRTDTQYFGPGTRLTVL.

The CDR3 DNA is TGTGCCAGCAGTTACACAGGGGAAGAGACCCAGTACTTC. This gives the protein CASSYTGEETQYF. The rearrangement uses TRBV6-6 and TRBJ2-5, with 7 positions matching TRBD1. Germline lookup yields CDR1 MNHNY and CDR2 SVGAGI (reference sequence). V was pared by 2 bases and J by 3 bases, with 0 bases of the junction left unmatched. The CDR3 contains 13 residues.

The chain employs TRBV28 and TRBJ2-2; 9 bases line up with TRBD1. This CDR3 has 14 residues. Germline loops: CDR1 MDHEN, CDR2 SYDVKM. V gave up 8 bases and J gave up 6 bases; unmatched junction bases: 7. CDR3 nucleotide sequence: TGTGCCAGCGGGGACAGGGTTGAGGCCGGGGAGCTGTTTTTT. Amino acids: CASGDRVEAGELFF.

The chain's CDR3 is CASSSSGGAYEQYF. The DNA of the CDR3 is TGCGCCAGCAGCAGTAGCGGGGGGGCCTACGAGCAGTACTTC. The V gene is TRBV5-1, the J gene TRBJ2-7; TRBD2 aligns across 11 bases. The CDR3 is 14 amino acids. CDR1 and CDR2 (germline): SGHRS, YFSETQ. Trimming cost V 4 bases and J 2 bases; bases outside gene matches: 2.

The V gene is TRBV9, the J gene TRBJ2-2; TRBD2 might be the D (5 bases). V lost 7 bases to trimming and J lost 5 bases, with 9 bases between them. Germline V gene lookup returns CDR1 SGDLS and CDR2 YYNGEE. The CDR3 sequence is 12 residues long. The CDR3 DNA follows: TGTGCCAGCCGGACGGGAACCGGGGAGCTGTTTTTT. This encodes CASRTGTGELFF.

This chain joins TRBV19 and TRBJ2-2; 7 positions agree with TRBD1. CDR3 length: 14 amino acids. Germline-derived CDR1 and CDR2 are LNHDA and SQIVND (reference sequence). V was clipped by 4 bases and J by 6 bases; unmatched bases: 5. CDR3 sequence reads: CASSTTGWAGELFF. CDR3 DNA sequence: TGTGCCAGTAGTACGACAGGGTGGGCCGGGGAGCTGTTTTTT.

The chain joins TRBV5-1 to TRBJ1-4; 8 bases line up with TRBD1. CDR3 length: 16 amino acids. The germline V gene encodes CDR1 SGHRS and CDR2 YFSETQ. J was trimmed by 0 bases and V by 4 bases; bases with no gene match: 5. CDR3 sequence (DNA): TGCGCCAGCAGCAGAACAGGGGGGACAACTAATGAAAAACTGTTTTTT. It yields the protein CASSRTGGTTNEKLFF.

This sequence joins TRBV7-9 and TRBJ1-2, with D hard to call. The CDR3 runs 13 residues. Germline V gene sequence: CDR1 SEHNR, CDR2 FQNEAQ (reference sequence). V lost 1 base, J lost 3 bases, and 6 bases lay in between. DNA for the CDR3: TGTGCCAGCAGCTTAGGGTCCCACTATGGCTACACCTTC. It translates to CASSLGSHYGYTF. Combining the CDR3 with reference TRBV7-9 and TRBJ1-2 gives the whole variable domain DTGVSQNPRHKITKRGQNVTFRCDPISEHNRLYWYRQTLGQGPEFLTYFQNEAQLEKSRLLSDRFSAERPKGSFSTLEIQRTEQGDSAMYLCASSLGSHYGYTFGSGTRLTVV.

This chain links TRBV15 with TRBJ1-2, with TRBD1 identical over 7 bases. The junction had 2 bases not matched to a gene; V was cut back by 1 base and J by 0 bases. Per the germline V gene, CDR1 is LNHNV and CDR2 is YYDKDF (reference sequence). The CDR3 runs 15 residues. CDR3 sequence reads: CATSRGTGTNYGYTF. The CDR3 DNA reads TGTGCCACCAGCAGAGGGACAGGAACTAACTATGGCTACACCTTC.

V gene TRBV7-9 combines with J gene TRBJ1-2; 8 bases agree with TRBD1. The germline V gene encodes CDR1 SEHNR and CDR2 FQNEAQ (reference sequence). The junction had 5 bases not matched to a gene; V was cut back by 3 bases and J by 5 bases. The CDR3 length is 14 residues. The CDR3 sequence: CASSLGQASYGYTF. The CDR3 DNA reads TGTGCCAGCAGCTTGGGACAGGCGAGTTATGGCTACACCTTC.

This chain links TRBV5-5 with TRBJ1-5, with 7 nucleotides matching TRBD1. The germline V gene encodes CDR1 SGHKS and CDR2 YYEKEE (reference sequence). The V and J ends lost 0 bases and 6 bases, in that order; junction bases with no gene match: 6. The CDR3 runs 15 residues. As DNA, the CDR3 is TGTGCCAGCAGCTTGGTAGGGGGCGCGGGTCAGCCCCAGCATTTT. It is translated as CASSLVGGAGQPQHF.

The chain is built from TRBV19 and TRBJ2-2; 7 nucleotides line up with TRBD2. After removal of 2 bases from V and 0 bases from J, the junction contained 6 bases not matched to a gene. There are 17 residues in the CDR3. The V gene's germline CDR1 is LNHDA and CDR2 SQIVND (reference sequence). The CDR3 region has the DNA TGTGCCAGTAGTATATCGTCTAGCGGAACGAACACCGGGGAGCTGTTTTTT. As protein: CASSISSSGTNTGELFF.

The genes are TRBV18 and TRBJ2-5; maybe TRBD1 (5 bases). Germline V lookup: CDR1 KGHSH, CDR2 LQKENI. The V end lost 8 bases, the J end lost 2 bases, and 9 bases lay between the germline ends. This CDR3 contains 12 residues. The CDR3 DNA reads as TGTGCCAGCCAACGACAGCAAGAGACCCAGTACTTC. It is translated as CASQRQQETQYF.

J is TRBJ2-7 and V is TRBV9, with no clear D. Germline V lookup: CDR1 SGDLS, CDR2 YYNGEE. This CDR3 region has 14 residues. V was clipped by 3 bases and J by 0 bases, with 10 bases between them. CDR3 sequence (DNA): TGTGCCAGCAGCGCAGACTGGTCCTCCTACGAGCAGTACTTC. It codes for CASSADWSSYEQYF.

The V gene is TRBV16, the J gene TRBJ2-1, with D perhaps matching TRBD1 (6 bases). Germline V gives CDR1 KGHSY, CDR2 FQNENV. CDR3 length: 13 residues. V lost 2 bases to trimming and J lost 10 bases, with 12 bases between them. The CDR3 loop reads CASSQNREGEQFF. The CDR3 region has the DNA TGTGCCAGCAGCCAAAACAGGGAAGGGGAGCAGTTCTTC.

The chain links TRBV7-9 to TRBJ2-3, with a possible D match to TRBD2 (6 bases). Germline V gives CDR1 SEHNR, CDR2 FQNEAQ (reference sequence). The germline V and J ends were trimmed by 2 bases and 3 bases, with 12 bases remaining between them. This CDR3 region has 15 residues. The CDR3 DNA sequence: TGTGCCAGCAGCTTACGGGGTGCGGGGACAGATACGCAGTATTTT. This codes for CASSLRGAGTDTQYF.